This T cell receptor beta chain was sequenced during a study of T cell responses to AZD1222 COVID-19 vaccine. Trimming took off 4 bases at V and 3 bases at J, with 6 bases between the two ends. Per germline, CDR1 DFQATT and CDR2 SNEGSKA (reference sequence). The CDR3 contains 11 residues. Profiled with immunoSEQ multiplex PCR; TCRdb holds only in-frame clones, not every one. The table shows 130,000 or so clones, with approximately 94% occurring only once. The starting material was peripheral blood, obtained on day 0 of AZD1222 vaccination. The TCR sequence derives from an adult in good health. The chain combines TRBV20-1 with TRBJ1-1; D call uncertain. In nucleotides, the CDR3 is TGCAGTGCTAATCTGCACACTGAAGCTTTCTTT. Translated: CSANLHTEAFF.